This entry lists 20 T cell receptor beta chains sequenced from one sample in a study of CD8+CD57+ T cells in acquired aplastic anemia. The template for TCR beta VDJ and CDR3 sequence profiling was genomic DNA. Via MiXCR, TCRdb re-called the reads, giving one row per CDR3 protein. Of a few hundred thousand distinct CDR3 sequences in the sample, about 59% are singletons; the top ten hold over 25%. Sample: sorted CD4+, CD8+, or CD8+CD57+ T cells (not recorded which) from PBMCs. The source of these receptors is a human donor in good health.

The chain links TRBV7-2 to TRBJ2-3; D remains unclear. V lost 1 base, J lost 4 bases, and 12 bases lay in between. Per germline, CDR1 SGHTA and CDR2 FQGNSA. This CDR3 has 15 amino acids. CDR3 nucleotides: TGTGCCAGCAGCTTAGACGGAAGCGTTTCAGATACGCAGTATTTT. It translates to CASSLDGSVSDTQYF.

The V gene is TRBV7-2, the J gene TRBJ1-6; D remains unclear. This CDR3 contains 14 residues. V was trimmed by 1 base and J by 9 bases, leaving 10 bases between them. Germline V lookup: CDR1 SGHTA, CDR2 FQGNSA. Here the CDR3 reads CASSLGHSSSPLHF. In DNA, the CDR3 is TGTGCCAGCAGCTTAGGACACAGTAGTTCACCCCTCCACTTT.

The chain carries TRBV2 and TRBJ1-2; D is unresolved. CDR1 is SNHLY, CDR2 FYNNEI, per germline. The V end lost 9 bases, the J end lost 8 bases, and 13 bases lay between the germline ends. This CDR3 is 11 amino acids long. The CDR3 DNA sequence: TGTGCCAGTTTGGAATTCGGGGGCTACACCTTC. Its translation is CASLEFGGYTF.

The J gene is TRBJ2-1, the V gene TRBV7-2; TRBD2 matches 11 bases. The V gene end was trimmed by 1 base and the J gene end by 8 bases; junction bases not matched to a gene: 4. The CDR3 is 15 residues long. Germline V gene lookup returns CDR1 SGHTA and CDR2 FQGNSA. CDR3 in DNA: TGTGCCAGCAGCTTAGATAGCGGGGGGGCCGATGAGCAGTTCTTC. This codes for CASSLDSGGADEQFF.

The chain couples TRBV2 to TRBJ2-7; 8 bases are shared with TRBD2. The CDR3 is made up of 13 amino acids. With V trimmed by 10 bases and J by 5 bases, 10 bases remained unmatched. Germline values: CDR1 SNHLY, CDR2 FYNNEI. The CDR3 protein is CAIQGQAGDEQYF. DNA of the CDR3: TGTGCCATCCAAGGACAAGCGGGAGACGAGCAGTACTTC.

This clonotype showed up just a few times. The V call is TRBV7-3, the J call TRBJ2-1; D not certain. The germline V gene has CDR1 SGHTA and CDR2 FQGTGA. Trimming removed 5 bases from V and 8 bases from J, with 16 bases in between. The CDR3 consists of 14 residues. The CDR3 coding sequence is TGTGCCAGCAGCGACGCGCAAGGTTCGGATGAGCAGTTCTTC. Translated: CASSDAQGSDEQFF.

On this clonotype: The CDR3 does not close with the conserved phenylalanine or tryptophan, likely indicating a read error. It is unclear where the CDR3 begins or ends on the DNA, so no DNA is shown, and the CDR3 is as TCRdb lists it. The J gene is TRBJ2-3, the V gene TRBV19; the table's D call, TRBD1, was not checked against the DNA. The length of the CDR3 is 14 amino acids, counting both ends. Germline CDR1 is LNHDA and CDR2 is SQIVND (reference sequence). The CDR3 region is CASSITCGLDKLSP.

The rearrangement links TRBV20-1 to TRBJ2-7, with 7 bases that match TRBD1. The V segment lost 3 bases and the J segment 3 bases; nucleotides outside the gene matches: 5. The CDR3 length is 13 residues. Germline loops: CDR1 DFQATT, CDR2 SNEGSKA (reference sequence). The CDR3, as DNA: TGCAGTGCTAGTCCCAGGGGGTTCTACGAGCAGTACTTC. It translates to CSASPRGFYEQYF.

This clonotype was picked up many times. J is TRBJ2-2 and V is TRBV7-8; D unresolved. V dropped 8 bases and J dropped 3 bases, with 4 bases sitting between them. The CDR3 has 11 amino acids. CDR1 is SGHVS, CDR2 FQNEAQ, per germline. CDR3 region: CASGHTGELFF. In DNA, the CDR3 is TGTGCCAGCGGGCACACCGGGGAGCTGTTTTTT.

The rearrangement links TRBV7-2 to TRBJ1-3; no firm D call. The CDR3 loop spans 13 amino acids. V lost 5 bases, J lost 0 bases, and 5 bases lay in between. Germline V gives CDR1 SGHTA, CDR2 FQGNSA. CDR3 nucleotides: TGTGCCAGCAGCGTGAGCTCTGGAAACACCATATATTTT. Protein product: CASSVSSGNTIYF.

The CDR3 DNA follows: TGTGCCAGCATCCAGACTAGCGACAATGAGCAGTATTTT. It is translated as CASIQTSDNEQYF. The chain couples TRBV2 to TRBJ2-3; 8 nucleotides line up with TRBD2. This CDR3 is 13 amino acids long. V lost 7 bases to trimming and J lost 11 bases; unmatched junction nucleotides: 11. CDR1 is SNHLY and CDR2 is FYNNEI in the germline V gene.

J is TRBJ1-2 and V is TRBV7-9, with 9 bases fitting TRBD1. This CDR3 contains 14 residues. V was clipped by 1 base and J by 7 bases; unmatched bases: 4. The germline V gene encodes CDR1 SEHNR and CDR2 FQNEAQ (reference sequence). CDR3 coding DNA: TGTGCCAGCAGCTTAGAGGACAGGGGAGCTGGCTACACCTTC. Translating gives CASSLEDRGAGYTF.

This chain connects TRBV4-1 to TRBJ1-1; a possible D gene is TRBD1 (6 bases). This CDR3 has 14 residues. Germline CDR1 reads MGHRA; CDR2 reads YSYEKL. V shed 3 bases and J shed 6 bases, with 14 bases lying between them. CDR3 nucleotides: TGCGCCAGCAGCCAGTTGGGGGCATGGGCTGAAGCTTTCTTT. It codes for CASSQLGAWAEAFF.

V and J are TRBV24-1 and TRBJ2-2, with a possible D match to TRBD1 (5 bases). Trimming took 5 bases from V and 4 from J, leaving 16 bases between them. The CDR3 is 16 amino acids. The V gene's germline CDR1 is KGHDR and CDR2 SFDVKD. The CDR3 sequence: CATSGHPTQGTGELFF. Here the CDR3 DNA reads TGTGCCACCAGTGGTCATCCGACCCAGGGCACCGGGGAGCTGTTTTTT.

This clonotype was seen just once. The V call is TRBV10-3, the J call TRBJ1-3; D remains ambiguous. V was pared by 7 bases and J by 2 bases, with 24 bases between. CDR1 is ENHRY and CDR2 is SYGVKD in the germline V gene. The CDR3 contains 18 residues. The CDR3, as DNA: TGTGCCATCAATACGTCTCCCAACCCAGTCCTGGCTGGAAACACCATATATTTT. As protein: CAINTSPNPVLAGNTIYF.

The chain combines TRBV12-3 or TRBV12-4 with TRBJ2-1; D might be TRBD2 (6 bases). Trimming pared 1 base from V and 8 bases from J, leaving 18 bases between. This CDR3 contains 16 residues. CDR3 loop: CASSLELGEVGDEQFF. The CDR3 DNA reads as TGTGCCAGCAGTTTAGAGCTGGGGGAGGTGGGCGATGAGCAGTTCTTC.

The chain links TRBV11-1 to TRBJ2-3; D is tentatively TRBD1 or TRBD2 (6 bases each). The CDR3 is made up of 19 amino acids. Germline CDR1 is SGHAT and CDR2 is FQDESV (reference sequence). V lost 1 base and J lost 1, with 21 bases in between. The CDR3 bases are TGTGCCAGCAGCTTAGGGCCTTCGGATTCGGGGGCCCGCACAGATACGCAGTATTTT. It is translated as CASSLGPSDSGARTDTQYF.

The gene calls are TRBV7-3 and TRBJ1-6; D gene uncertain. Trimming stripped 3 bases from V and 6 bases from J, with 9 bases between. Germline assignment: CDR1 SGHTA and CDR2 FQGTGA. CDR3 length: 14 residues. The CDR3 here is CASSLDSGNSPLHF. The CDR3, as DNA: TGTGCCAGCAGCTTGGATTCCGGTAATTCACCCCTCCACTTT.

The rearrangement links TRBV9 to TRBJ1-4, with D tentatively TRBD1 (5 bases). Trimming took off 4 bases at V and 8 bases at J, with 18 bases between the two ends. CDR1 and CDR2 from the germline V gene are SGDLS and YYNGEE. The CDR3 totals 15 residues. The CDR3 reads CASSTVGTPGEKLFF. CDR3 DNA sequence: TGTGCCAGCAGCACCGTTGGGACCCCCGGGGAAAAACTGTTTTTT. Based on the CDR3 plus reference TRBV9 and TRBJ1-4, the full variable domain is DSGVTQTPKHLITATGQRVTLRCSPRSGDLSVYWYQQSLDQGLQFLIQYYNGEERAKGNILERFSAQQFPDLHSELNLSSLELGDSALYFCASSTVGTPGEKLFFGSGTQLSVL.

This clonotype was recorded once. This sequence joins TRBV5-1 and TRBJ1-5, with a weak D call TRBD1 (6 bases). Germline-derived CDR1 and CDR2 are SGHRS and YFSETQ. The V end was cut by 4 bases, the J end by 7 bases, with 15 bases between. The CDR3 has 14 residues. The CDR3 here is CASSLDLGGQPQHF. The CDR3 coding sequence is TGCGCCAGCAGCCTGGATCTTGGGGGCCAGCCCCAGCATTTT.